Shown below are 16 T cell receptor beta chains from a single sample sequenced in a study of cytomegalovirus exposure and HLA in healthy donors. In the PCR, 60 Vbeta and 13 Jbeta primers were used. The data were produced by immunoSEQ multiplex PCR, yet TCRdb's version contains in-frame clones alone and is incomplete. The sample lists 150,000 to 200,000 clones, approximately 77% occurring once. Sequenced material: PBMCs. These receptors were obtained from a female donor in good health and CMV-seronegative.

V is TRBV25-1 and J is TRBJ1-2, with D hard to call. The CDR3 length is 12 residues. Germline loops: CDR1 MGHDK, CDR2 SYGVNS. Between the trimmed V and J ends, which lost 4 bases and 8 bases, there was a span of 11 bases. CDR3: CASSATPGGYTF. CDR3 in DNA: TGTGCCAGCAGTGCTACCCCGGGGGGCTACACCTTC.

V usage is TRBV5-1 and J usage is TRBJ2-7, with D hard to call. The CDR3 length is 11 residues. CDR1 SGHRS and CDR2 YFSETQ come from the germline V gene. Trimming pared 3 bases from V and 2 bases from J, leaving 3 bases between. CDR3 loop: CASSSTYEQYF. The CDR3 region has the DNA TGCGCCAGCAGCTCAACCTACGAGCAGTACTTC.

The table lists this clone with a few counts. The junction shows a germline mismatch at one end, possibly a read error. The V and J genes are TRBV7-7 and TRBJ2-1, with 11 positions matching TRBD2. The CDR3 length is 14 residues. CDR1 and CDR2 (germline): SSHAT, FNYEAQ (reference sequence). CDR3 DNA sequence: TGTGCTAGCAGCTTAGCGGGGGGGAACAATGAGCAGTTCTTC. Protein: CASSLAGGNNEQFF.

The V call is TRBV30, the J call TRBJ1-4, with D possibly being TRBD1 (6 bases). The CDR3 length is 14 residues. Trimming took off 3 bases at V and 9 bases at J, with 17 bases between the two ends. Germline V lookup: CDR1 GTSNPN, CDR2 SVGIG (reference sequence). Written as DNA, the CDR3 is TGTGCCTGGAGGCGCAGGGAAGGGGGACAAAAACTGTTTTTT. Encoded protein: CAWRRREGGQKLFF.

This clone has only a few counts. The chain combines TRBV5-4 with TRBJ1-1; TRBD1 matches at 8 bases. The CDR3 is 13 amino acids. V shed 3 bases, J shed 3 bases, and the junction held 1 base outside the gene matches. Germline V gene data show CDR1 as SGHNT and CDR2 as YYREEE (reference sequence). DNA of the CDR3: TGTGCCAGCAGCTCGGACAGGGACACTGAAGCTTTCTTT. As protein: CASSSDRDTEAFF.

The chain has TRBV6-5 and TRBJ1-2, with 7 nucleotides matching TRBD1. Germline V gene sequence: CDR1 MNHEY, CDR2 SVGAGI. V trimming: 5 bases; J trimming: 5 bases; junction bases outside the gene matches: 5. CDR3 size: 13 residues. The CDR3 region has the DNA TGTGCCAGCAGTACCGGGACAGAATATGGCTACACCTTC. It translates to CASSTGTEYGYTF.

The chain recombines TRBV6-4 with TRBJ2-3, with 10 bases matching TRBD2. The CDR3 runs to 15 residues. V lost 4 bases, J lost 3 bases, and 4 bases stayed unmatched. The germline V gene encodes CDR1 MRHNA and CDR2 SNTAGT. The CDR3 nucleotides are TGTGCCAGCAGTGCCCTAGCGGGAGAGACAGATACGCAGTATTTT. Translation gives CASSALAGETDTQYF.

This clone was recorded once. The J gene is TRBJ1-5, the V gene TRBV19; the match to TRBD1 covers 9 bases. This CDR3 comprises 14 residues. The germline V gene encodes CDR1 LNHDA and CDR2 SQIVND (reference sequence). Germline trimming cut 4 bases from V and 6 bases from J; bases unmatched to any gene: 4. CDR3: CASSTRDRAQPQHF. The CDR3 DNA reads TGTGCCAGTAGTACCCGGGACAGGGCTCAGCCCCAGCATTTT.

The chain combines TRBV2 with TRBJ2-5, with a possible D match to TRBD1 (5 bases). The CDR3 length is 14 residues. The germline gives CDR1 SNHLY, CDR2 FYNNEI. The V gene lost 4 bases and the J gene lost 1 base, with 10 bases spanning the gap. The DNA for the CDR3 is TGTGCCAGCAGTGCACGCAGGGCCCAAGAGACCCAGTACTTC. Residues: CASSARRAQETQYF.

This chain connects TRBV30 to TRBJ2-4; D remains ambiguous. This CDR3 is 16 amino acids long. The V and J ends lost 0 bases and 0 bases respectively, with 12 bases between them. Per the germline V gene, CDR1 is GTSNPN and CDR2 is SVGIG (reference sequence). The CDR3 sequence is CAWSVQGDLAKNIQYF. DNA of the CDR3: TGTGCCTGGAGTGTACAAGGCGACTTAGCCAAAAACATTCAGTACTTC.

The sample holds a few counts of this clone. The rearrangement joins TRBV4-1 to TRBJ2-1; perhaps TRBD2 as D (6 bases). This CDR3 region has 14 residues. CDR1 is MGHRA and CDR2 is YSYEKL in the germline V gene. With 1 base removed from V and 5 bases from J, the gap between germline ends came to 9 bases. The DNA for the CDR3 is TGCGCCAGCAGCCAAGGACTAGGAAACAATGAGCAGTTCTTC. This gives the protein CASSQGLGNNEQFF.

The chain couples TRBV18 to TRBJ2-5; 7 positions match TRBD1. In germline, CDR1 is KGHSH, CDR2 LQKENI. V trimming: 4 bases; J trimming: 3 bases; junction bases outside the gene matches: 2. The CDR3 runs 13 residues. CDR3 loop: CASSLGQKETQYF. DNA for the CDR3: TGTGCCAGCTCACTGGGACAGAAAGAGACCCAGTACTTC.

This chain links TRBV27 with TRBJ2-1; D is ambiguous. CDR1 and CDR2 from the germline V gene are MNHEY and SMNVEV (reference sequence). V was clipped by 3 bases and J by 4 bases, with 13 bases between them. The CDR3 is 15 residues long. Written as DNA, the CDR3 is TGTGCCAGCAGTTTGGCGCGGAGCCTATACAATGAGCAGTTCTTC. It encodes CASSLARSLYNEQFF.

The chain couples TRBV9 to TRBJ2-2, with 9 bases fitting TRBD2. J gave up 6 bases and V 3 bases, and 12 bases lay outside the gene matches. CDR1 is SGDLS, CDR2 YYNGEE, per germline. The CDR3 runs 17 residues. The CDR3 DNA sequence: TGTGCCAGCAGCGCCCCTACCGGGACTAGCCTCTCCGGGGAGCTGTTTTTT. It codes for CASSAPTGTSLSGELFF.

This clone was observed a single time. The V and J genes are TRBV28 and TRBJ1-5; 7 bases fit TRBD1. After removal of 5 bases from V and 4 bases from J, the junction contained 8 bases not matched to a gene. The V gene's germline CDR1 is MDHEN and CDR2 SYDVKM. The CDR3 is made up of 15 amino acids. The CDR3 here is CASSPSGTANQPQHF. DNA of the CDR3: TGTGCCAGCAGTCCATCCGGGACAGCGAATCAGCCCCAGCATTTT.

This clone was observed a handful of times. The V gene is TRBV4-3, the J gene TRBJ1-1; TRBD1 might be the D (5 bases). V dropped 6 bases and J dropped 5 bases, with 19 bases sitting between them. Germline V gene sequence: CDR1 LGHNA, CDR2 YSLEER. CDR3 length: 15 residues. CDR3 in DNA: TGCGCCAGCAGTCCCGCGGGACCCGTGGGGACTGAAGCTTTCTTT. Its translation: CASSPAGPVGTEAFF.